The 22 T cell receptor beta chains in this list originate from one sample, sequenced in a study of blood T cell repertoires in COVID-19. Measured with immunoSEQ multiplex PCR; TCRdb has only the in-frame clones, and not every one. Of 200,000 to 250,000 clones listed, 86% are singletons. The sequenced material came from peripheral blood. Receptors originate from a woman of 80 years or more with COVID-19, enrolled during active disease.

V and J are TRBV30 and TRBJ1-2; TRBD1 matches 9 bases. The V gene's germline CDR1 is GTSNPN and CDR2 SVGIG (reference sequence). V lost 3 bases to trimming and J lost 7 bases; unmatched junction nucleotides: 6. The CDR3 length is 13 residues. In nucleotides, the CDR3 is TGTGCCTGGAGGTACAGGGGGCTGAGTGGCTACACCTTC. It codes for CAWRYRGLSGYTF.

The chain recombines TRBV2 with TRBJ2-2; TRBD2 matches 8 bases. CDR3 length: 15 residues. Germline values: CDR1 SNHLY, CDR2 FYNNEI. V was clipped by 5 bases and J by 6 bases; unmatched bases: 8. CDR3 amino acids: CASSSNRLAPGELFF. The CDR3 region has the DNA TGTGCCAGCAGTTCAAATAGACTAGCGCCCGGGGAGCTGTTTTTT.

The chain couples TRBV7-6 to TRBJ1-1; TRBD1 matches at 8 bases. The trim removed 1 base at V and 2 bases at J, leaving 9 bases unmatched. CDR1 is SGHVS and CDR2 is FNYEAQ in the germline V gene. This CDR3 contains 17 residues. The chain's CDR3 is CASSLGGGQGRNTEAFF. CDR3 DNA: TGTGCCAGCAGCTTAGGAGGTGGACAGGGACGAAACACTGAAGCTTTCTTT.

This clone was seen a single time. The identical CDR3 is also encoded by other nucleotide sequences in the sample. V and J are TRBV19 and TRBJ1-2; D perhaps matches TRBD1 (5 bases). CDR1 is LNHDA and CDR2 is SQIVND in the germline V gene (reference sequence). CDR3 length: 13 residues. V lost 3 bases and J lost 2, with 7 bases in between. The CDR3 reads CASSIGGNYGYTF. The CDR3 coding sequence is TGTGCCAGTAGTATCGGGGGGAACTATGGCTACACCTTC.

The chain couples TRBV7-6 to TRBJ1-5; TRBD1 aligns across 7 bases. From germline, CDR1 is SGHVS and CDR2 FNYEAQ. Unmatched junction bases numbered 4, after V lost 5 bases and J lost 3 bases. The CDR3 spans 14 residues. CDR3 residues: CASSAGTVNQPQHF. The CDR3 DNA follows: TGTGCCAGCAGCGCAGGGACAGTCAATCAGCCCCAGCATTTT.

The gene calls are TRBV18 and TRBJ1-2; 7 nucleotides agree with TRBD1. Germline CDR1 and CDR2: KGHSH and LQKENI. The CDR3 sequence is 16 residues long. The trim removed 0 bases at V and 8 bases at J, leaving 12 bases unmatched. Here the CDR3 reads CASSPPAKGANGGYTF. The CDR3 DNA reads TGTGCCAGCTCACCACCGGCGAAGGGGGCAAATGGCGGCTACACCTTC.

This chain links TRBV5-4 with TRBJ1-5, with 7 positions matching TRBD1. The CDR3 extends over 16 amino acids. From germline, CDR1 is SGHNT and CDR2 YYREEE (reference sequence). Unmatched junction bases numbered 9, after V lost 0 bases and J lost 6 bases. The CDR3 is CASSLDGLSGGQPQHF. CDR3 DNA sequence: TGTGCCAGCAGCTTGGACGGTCTGTCAGGGGGTCAGCCCCAGCATTTT.

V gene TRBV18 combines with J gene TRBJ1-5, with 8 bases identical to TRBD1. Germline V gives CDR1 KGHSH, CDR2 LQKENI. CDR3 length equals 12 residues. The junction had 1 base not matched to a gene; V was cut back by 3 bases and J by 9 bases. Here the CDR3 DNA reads TGTGCCAGCTCACCTGGACAGGGGCCCCAGCATTTT. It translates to CASSPGQGPQHF.

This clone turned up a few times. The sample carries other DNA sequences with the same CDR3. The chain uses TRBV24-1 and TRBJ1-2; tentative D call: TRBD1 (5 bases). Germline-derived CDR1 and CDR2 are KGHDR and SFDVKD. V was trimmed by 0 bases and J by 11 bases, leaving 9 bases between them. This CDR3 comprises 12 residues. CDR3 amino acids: CATSDLRGGYTF. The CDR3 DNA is TGTGCCACCAGTGATTTGCGGGGGGGTTACACCTTC.

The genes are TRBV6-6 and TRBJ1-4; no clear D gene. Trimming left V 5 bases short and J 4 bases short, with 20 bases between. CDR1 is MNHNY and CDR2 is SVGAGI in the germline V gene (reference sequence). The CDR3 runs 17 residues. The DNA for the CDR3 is TGTGCCAGCAGTCGCTCGGACTCGCGCTCAGTTAATGAAAAACTGTTTTTT. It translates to CASSRSDSRSVNEKLFF.

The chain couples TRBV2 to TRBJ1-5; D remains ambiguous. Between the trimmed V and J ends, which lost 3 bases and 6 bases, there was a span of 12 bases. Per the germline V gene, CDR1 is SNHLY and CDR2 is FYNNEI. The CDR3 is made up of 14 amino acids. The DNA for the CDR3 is TGTGCCAGCAGTGATACGGTGAGAGGTCAGCCCCAGCATTTT. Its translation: CASSDTVRGQPQHF.

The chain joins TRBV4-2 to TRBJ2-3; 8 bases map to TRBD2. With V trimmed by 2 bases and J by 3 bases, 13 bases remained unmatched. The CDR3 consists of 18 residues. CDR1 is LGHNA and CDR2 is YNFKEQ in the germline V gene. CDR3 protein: CASSQLSIGGARTDTQYF. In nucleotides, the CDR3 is TGTGCCAGCAGCCAACTTAGTATCGGGGGGGCCAGGACAGATACGCAGTATTTT.

CDR3 coding DNA: TGTGCCAGCAGCGGAACCGGGACTAGCGGGGGTGAAGGGCGCAATGAGCAGTTCTTC. Translated, it gives CASSGTGTSGGEGRNEQFF. This chain joins TRBV9 and TRBJ2-1; 14 nucleotides match TRBD2. The CDR3 covers 19 residues. With V trimmed by 3 bases and J by 6 bases, 14 bases remained unmatched. CDR1 and CDR2 (germline): SGDLS, YYNGEE.

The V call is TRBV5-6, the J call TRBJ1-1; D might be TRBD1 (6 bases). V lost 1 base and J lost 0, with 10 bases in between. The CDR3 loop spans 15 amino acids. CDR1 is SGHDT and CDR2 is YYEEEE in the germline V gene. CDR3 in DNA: TGTGCCAGCAGCTTGAGGGGACACCTGAACACTGAAGCTTTCTTT. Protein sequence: CASSLRGHLNTEAFF.

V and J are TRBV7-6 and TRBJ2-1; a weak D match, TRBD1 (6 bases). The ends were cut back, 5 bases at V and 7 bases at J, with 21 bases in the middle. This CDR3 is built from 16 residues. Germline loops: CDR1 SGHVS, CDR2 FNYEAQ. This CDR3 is CASSPPVGQGMNEQFF. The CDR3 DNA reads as TGTGCCAGCAGCCCCCCGGTGGGGCAGGGGATGAATGAGCAGTTCTTC.

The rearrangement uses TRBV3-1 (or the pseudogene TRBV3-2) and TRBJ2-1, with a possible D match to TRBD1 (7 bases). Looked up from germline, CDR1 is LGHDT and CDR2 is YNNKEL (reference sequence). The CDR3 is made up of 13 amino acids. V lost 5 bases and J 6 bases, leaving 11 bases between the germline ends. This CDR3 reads CASSAGTVNEQFF. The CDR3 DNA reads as TGTGCCAGCAGCGCGGGGACAGTCAATGAGCAGTTCTTC.

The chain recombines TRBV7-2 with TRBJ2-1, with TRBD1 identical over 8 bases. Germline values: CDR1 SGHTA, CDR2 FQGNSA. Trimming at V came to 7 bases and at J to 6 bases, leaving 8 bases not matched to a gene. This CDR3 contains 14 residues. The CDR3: CASIRQGLLNEQFF. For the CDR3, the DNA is TGTGCCAGCATAAGACAGGGGCTACTCAATGAGCAGTTCTTC.

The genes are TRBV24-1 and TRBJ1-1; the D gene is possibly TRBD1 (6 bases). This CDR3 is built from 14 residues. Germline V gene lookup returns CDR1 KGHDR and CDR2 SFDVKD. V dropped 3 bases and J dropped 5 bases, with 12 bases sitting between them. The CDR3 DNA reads TGTGCCACCAGTGATCGCAGGGGTGGGACTGAAGCTTTCTTT. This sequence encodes CATSDRRGGTEAFF.

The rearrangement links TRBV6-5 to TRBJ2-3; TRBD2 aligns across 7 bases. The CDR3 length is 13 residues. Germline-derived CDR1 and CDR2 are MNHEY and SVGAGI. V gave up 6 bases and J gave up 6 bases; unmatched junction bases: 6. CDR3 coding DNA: TGTGCCAGCAGGCCCAGCGGGGTGGATACGCAGTATTTT. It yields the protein CASRPSGVDTQYF.

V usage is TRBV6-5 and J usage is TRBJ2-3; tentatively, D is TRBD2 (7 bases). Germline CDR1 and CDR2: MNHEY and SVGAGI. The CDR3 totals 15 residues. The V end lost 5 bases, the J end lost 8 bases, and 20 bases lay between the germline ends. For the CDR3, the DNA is TGTGCCAGCAGTCGGGGGGAACAGGGCGTCGGTACGCAGTATTTT. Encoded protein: CASSRGEQGVGTQYF.

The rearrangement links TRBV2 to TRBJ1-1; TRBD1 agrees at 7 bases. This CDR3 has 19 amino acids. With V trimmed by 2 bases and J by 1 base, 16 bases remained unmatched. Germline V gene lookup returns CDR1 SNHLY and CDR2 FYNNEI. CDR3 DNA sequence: TGTGCCAGCAGTGAAAGACAGGGTAGTGACGTAATCGCGAACACTGAAGCTTTCTTT. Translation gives CASSERQGSDVIANTEAFF.

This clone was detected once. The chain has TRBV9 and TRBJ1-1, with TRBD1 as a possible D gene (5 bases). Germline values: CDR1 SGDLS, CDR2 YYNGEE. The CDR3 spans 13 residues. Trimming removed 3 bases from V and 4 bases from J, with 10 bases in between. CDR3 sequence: CASSAVDSTEAFF. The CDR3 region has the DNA TGTGCCAGCAGCGCCGTTGACAGCACTGAAGCTTTCTTT.